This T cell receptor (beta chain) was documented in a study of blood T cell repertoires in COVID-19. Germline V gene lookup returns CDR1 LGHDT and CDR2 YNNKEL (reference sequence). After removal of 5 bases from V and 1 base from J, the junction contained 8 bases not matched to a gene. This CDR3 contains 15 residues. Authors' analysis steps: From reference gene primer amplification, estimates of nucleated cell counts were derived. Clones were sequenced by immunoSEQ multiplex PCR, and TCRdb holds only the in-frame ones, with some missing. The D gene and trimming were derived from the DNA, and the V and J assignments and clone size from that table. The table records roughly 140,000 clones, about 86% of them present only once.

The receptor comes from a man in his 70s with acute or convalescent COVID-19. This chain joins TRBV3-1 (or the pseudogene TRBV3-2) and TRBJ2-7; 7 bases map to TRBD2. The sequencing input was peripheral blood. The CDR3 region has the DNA TGTGCCAGCAGCTCCTCCCTAGCGGAGTCCTACGAGCAGTACTTC. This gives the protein CASSSSLAESYEQYF.